This TCR beta chain appears in the sequencing data of a study of blood T cell repertoires in COVID-19 (dated by TCRdb to about 2020). Turning to the overall study: Samples covering the acute and convalescent phases of COVID-19 were provided by collaborators in the United States, Italy and Spain. The material from the prospective study consisted of cDNA or gDNA derived from T cells, B-cell-depleted T cells, or PBMCs. Subjects who had been exposed to COVID-19, were actively infected with it, or had recovered from it provided the deeply sampled blood TCRbeta repertoires that made up the dataset. The repertoires were released in a freely available public database intended as a resource for research on the immune response to SARS-CoV-2. The samples were drawn from the first 160 participants of the ongoing ImmuneRACE study and from 950 to 1,500 subjects provided by 6 global collaborators. The sample metadata nearly always contained a de-identified subject ID, COVID-19 status, age in years and sex. Where available, HLA class I and class II types were obtained from metadata supplied by the sample provider rather than from assay-based typing. Summary of the overall study and its limitations: Clinical and demographic metadata were provided uncurated, with the amount varying by source and participant.

From the cysteine through the phenylalanine, the CDR3 covers 10 amino acids. The DNA shown is the 30-base CDR3, in frame from base 1. Trimming at the junction amounts to 10 bases on V and 8 bases on J, and the germline ends lie 8 bases apart. Reading the germline V gene (reference sequence) gives CDR1 LNHDA and CDR2 SQIVND. Participants in the prospective study were enrolled through a virtual design, were aged roughly 18 to 100 years, and lived in approximately 25 United States geographic areas. Cohort assignment in the prospective study relied on participant-reported clinical history from a screening survey and a study questionnaire. Mobile phlebotomists in the prospective study collected whole blood, serum and a nasopharyngeal or oropharyngeal swab from every participant. Over a 2-month period, participants in the prospective study had the option of providing additional blood draws and questionnaires. Before DNA extraction, prospective study blood samples were shipped either frozen or at room temperature.

TCRbeta CDR3 regions were amplified from genomic DNA using the immunoSEQ Assay, a bias-controlled multiplex PCR. In the paper's pipeline: Nucleated cell counts per sample were estimated from amplification of reference gene primers within the assay. To quantify the absolute abundance of each unique TCRbeta CDR3 rearrangement, sequence reads were collapsed and filtered. For each sample, productive Simpson clonality was calculated as the square root of Simpson's diversity index over productive rearrangements. The source is immuneACCESS, and TCRdb retained only in-frame sequences with V and J called. Part of the clones is not carried over; for the studies checked, unresolved V genes explain less than half of this, and the remainder is unexplained. That table gives V, J and clone size, and the DNA gave D and trimming. This sample lists about 270,000 clones; about 87% were detected once. The top ten clonotypes cover 4.1% of the sample.

Comment on this clone: Which antigen it targets is not known. Per-base qualities were not stored, and no clone one base away is much larger.

The sequence is built from TRBV19 and TRBJ2-2; D gene: possibly TRBD2, on 6 matching bases. The sample comprised PBMCs or T cells enriched from blood (not recorded which). This sequence originates from a woman in her 30s with acute COVID-19. The CDR3 is CATREGELFF. The nucleotide sequence reads TGTGCCACACGGGAGGGGGAGCTGTTTTTT.